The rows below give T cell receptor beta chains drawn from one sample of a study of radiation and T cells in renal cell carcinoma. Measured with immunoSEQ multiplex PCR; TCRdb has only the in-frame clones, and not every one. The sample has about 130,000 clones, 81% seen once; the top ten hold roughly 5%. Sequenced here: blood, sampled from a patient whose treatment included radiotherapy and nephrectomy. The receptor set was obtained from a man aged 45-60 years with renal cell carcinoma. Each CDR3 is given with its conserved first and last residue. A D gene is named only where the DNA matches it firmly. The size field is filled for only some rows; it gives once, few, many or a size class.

DNA: TGTGCCAGCAGCCAAGACTCCCGGACTAGCGGACAAGAGACCCAGTACTTC
CDR3: CASSQDSRTSGQETQYF
D: TRBD2
V: TRBV4-2
size: .
J: TRBJ2-5

DNA: TGCGCCAGCAGCCAAACGACAGGGGTACTAGAGACCCAGTACTTC
CDR3: CASSQTTGVLETQYF
D: TRBD1
V: TRBV4-1
size: .
J: TRBJ2-5

DNA: TGTGCCAGCAATCCGGGGGGCAATCAGCCCCAGCATTTT
CDR3: CASNPGGNQPQHF
D: .
V: TRBV2
size: .
J: TRBJ1-5

DNA: TGCGCCAGCAGCCTAGGGGGCGCGGGCATTGAGCAGTTCTTC
CDR3: CASSLGGAGIEQFF
D: TRBD1
V: TRBV5-1
size: .
J: TRBJ2-1

DNA: TGTGCCAGCAGCTTGGTCGGAGCGGGAGGAGAAACCCAGTACTTC
CDR3: CASSLVGAGGETQYF
D: TRBD2
V: TRBV5-4
size: .
J: TRBJ2-5

DNA: TGTGCCAGCAGGTGGGGGGACGCATTGAGTCAGCCCCAGCATTTT
CDR3: CASRWGDALSQPQHF
D: .
V: TRBV2
size: .
J: TRBJ1-5

DNA: TGTGCCAGCAGTCCTCGGAGCGACACCGGGGAGCTGTTTTTT
CDR3: CASSPRSDTGELFF
D: .
V: TRBV6-6
size: .
J: TRBJ2-2

DNA: TGTGCCAGCAGCCGACAGGGTAATCAGCCCCAGCATTTT
CDR3: CASSRQGNQPQHF
D: TRBD1
V: TRBV11-2
size: .
J: TRBJ1-5

DNA: TGTGCCATCAGCCCGACAGGGGATAGCACTGAAGCTTTCTTT
CDR3: CAISPTGDSTEAFF
D: TRBD1
V: TRBV10-3
size: .
J: TRBJ1-1

DNA: TGTGCCAGTAGTCGGGCGGGAGTCCGGCCGAACACCGGGGAGCTGTTTTTT
CDR3: CASSRAGVRPNTGELFF
D: TRBD2
V: TRBV19
size: .
J: TRBJ2-2

DNA: TGTGCCAGCAGCCTAAAAGACGACCTGAACACTGAAGCTTTCTTT
CDR3: CASSLKDDLNTEAFF
D: .
V: TRBV9
size: .
J: TRBJ1-1

DNA: TGTGCCAGCAGCCTGGGACAGTGGAATCAGCCCCAGCATTTT
CDR3: CASSLGQWNQPQHF
D: TRBD1
V: TRBV6-6
size: .
J: TRBJ1-5

DNA: TGTGCCAGTAATGAGGGGTGGAAGGCCTATGGCTACACCTTC
CDR3: CASNEGWKAYGYTF
D: .
V: TRBV19
size: .
J: TRBJ1-2

DNA: TGCACCAGCAGCCAAGATGCCCGGGCCAGCTCCTACGAGCAGTACTTC
CDR3: CTSSQDARASSYEQYF
D: .
V: TRBV1
size: .
J: TRBJ2-7

DNA: TGTGCCAGCAGCCCCCTCTACGATTCTGGCTACACCTTC
CDR3: CASSPLYDSGYTF
D: .
V: TRBV11-2
size: .
J: TRBJ1-2

DNA: TGTGCCTGGAGTGTACTCAGACCTGGAAACACCATATATTTT
CDR3: CAWSVLRPGNTIYF
D: .
V: TRBV30
size: .
J: TRBJ1-3

DNA: TGTGCCAGCAGTGCGACAGGGGTAGATGGGGCCAACGTCCTGACTTTC
CDR3: CASSATGVDGANVLTF
D: TRBD1
V: TRBV6-1
size: .
J: TRBJ2-6

DNA: TGCGCCAGCAGCTCGCAAGTTAGCACAGATACGCAGTATTTT
CDR3: CASSSQVSTDTQYF
D: .
V: TRBV5-1
size: .
J: TRBJ2-3

DNA: TGTGCCAGCCGTATAGAGCGGAGCTCCTACAATGAGCAGTTCTTC
CDR3: CASRIERSSYNEQFF
D: .
V: TRBV7-8
size: .
J: TRBJ2-1

DNA: TGCGCCAGCAGCTTGGCTGTCCGATGGGACTCACGAGGGAACACTGAAGCTTTCTTT
CDR3: CASSLAVRWDSRGNTEAFF
D: .
V: TRBV5-1
size: .
J: TRBJ1-1

DNA: TGTGCCAGCAGCCCTATGGGGCTAGCAGATACGCAGTATTTT
CDR3: CASSPMGLADTQYF
D: .
V: TRBV9
size: .
J: TRBJ2-3

DNA: TGTGCCAGCAGCGCGCACCAAGGAACCCAGTACTTC
CDR3: CASSAHQGTQYF
D: .
V: TRBV9
size: .
J: TRBJ2-5

DNA: TGTGCCAGCAGCGTTGACAGGCTCTCTGGAAACACCATATATTTT
CDR3: CASSVDRLSGNTIYF
D: .
V: TRBV5-4
size: .
J: TRBJ1-3

DNA: TGTGCCAGCAGCGTAGGGAGGGGGAGAGATGAGCAGTTCTTC
CDR3: CASSVGRGRDEQFF
D: .
V: TRBV9
size: .
J: TRBJ2-1

DNA: TGTGCTAGCAGCTCGGGACAGGTTTCCGCCGGGCTGTTTTTT
CDR3: CASSSGQVSAGLFF
D: TRBD1
V: TRBV7-7
size: .
J: TRBJ2-2

DNA: TGTGCCTGGACACTAGCGGGAGGGAAAGAGCAGTTCTTC
CDR3: CAWTLAGGKEQFF
D: TRBD2
V: TRBV30
size: .
J: TRBJ2-1

DNA: TGTGCCAGCAGAAGACAGGGGGTAGGCGGGGAGCTGTTTTTT
CDR3: CASRRQGVGGELFF
D: TRBD1
V: TRBV2
size: .
J: TRBJ2-2

DNA: TGTGCCAGCAGCTCATCGGGAGGGCGGGACCTTCGAGGGGAGCAGTTCTTC
CDR3: CASSSSGGRDLRGEQFF
D: TRBD2
V: TRBV4-2
size: .
J: TRBJ2-1

DNA: TGTGCCAGCAGCCAAGGAGGACAGGGGGGGGATGGCTACACCTTC
CDR3: CASSQGGQGGDGYTF
D: TRBD1
V: TRBV4-2
size: .
J: TRBJ1-2

DNA: TGTGCCAGCAGCTTAGGGGGGGCGCGATTCGGTGAAGCTTTCTTT
CDR3: CASSLGGARFGEAFF
D: .
V: TRBV7-8
size: .
J: TRBJ1-1

DNA: TGTGCCAGCAGTCCCCCGGGGCTCGATGGCTACACCTTC
CDR3: CASSPPGLDGYTF
D: .
V: TRBV27
size: few
J: TRBJ1-2

DNA: TGTGCCACCACCGCAGGGAATAATTCACCCCTCCACTTT
CDR3: CATTAGNNSPLHF
D: .
V: TRBV18
size: .
J: TRBJ1-6

DNA: TGTGCCAGCAGTTCACCGGGACAGCTGGATGAAAAACTGTTTTTT
CDR3: CASSSPGQLDEKLFF
D: TRBD1
V: TRBV28
size: once
J: TRBJ1-4

DNA: TGCGCCAGCAGCCTAAGCCTGACAGGGACAGATACGCAGTATTTT
CDR3: CASSLSLTGTDTQYF
D: TRBD1
V: TRBV5-1
size: .
J: TRBJ2-3

DNA: TGCAGCGGGGGGGGACAGGCCTCCTATGGCTACACCTTC
CDR3: CSGGGQASYGYTF
D: TRBD1
V: TRBV29-1
size: .
J: TRBJ1-2

DNA: TGTGCCAGCAGCGTAGTACGGGAGGAAGAGACCCAGTACTTC
CDR3: CASSVVREEETQYF
D: TRBD2
V: TRBV9
size: few
J: TRBJ2-5

DNA: TGTGCCAGCAGCCAAGATTTGACAGGGCCCTATAATTCACCCCTCCACTTT
CDR3: CASSQDLTGPYNSPLHF
D: TRBD1
V: TRBV14
size: .
J: TRBJ1-6

DNA: TGTGCCAGCAGTTTAGGGTACGAGCAGTACTTC
CDR3: CASSLGYEQYF
D: .
V: TRBV28
size: .
J: TRBJ2-7

DNA: TGTGCCAGCAGTTATGGGACATCGGAGCTGTTTTTT
CDR3: CASSYGTSELFF
D: .
V: TRBV28
size: few
J: TRBJ2-2

DNA: TGTGCCAGCAGCCCGAAGCGGGAGGGCCTCGCCTACAATGAGCAGTTCTTC
CDR3: CASSPKREGLAYNEQFF
D: TRBD2
V: TRBV14
size: once
J: TRBJ2-1

DNA: TGTGCCAGTAGTCAACTAACAGGGGGAGGCACTGAAGCTTTCTTT
CDR3: CASSQLTGGGTEAFF
D: TRBD1
V: TRBV19
size: .
J: TRBJ1-1

DNA: TGTGCCAGCAGCTTAACGGGAGATACGTACGAGCAGTACTTC
CDR3: CASSLTGDTYEQYF
D: .
V: TRBV7-9
size: .
J: TRBJ2-7

DNA: TGCAGCGTCAGGGTTCCAGGGACAGATACGCAGTATTTT
CDR3: CSVRVPGTDTQYF
D: .
V: TRBV29-1
size: .
J: TRBJ2-3

DNA: TGCGCCAGCAGCTTGGGTCAGGCGAGCACCGGGGAGCTGTTTTTT
CDR3: CASSLGQASTGELFF
D: .
V: TRBV5-1
size: .
J: TRBJ2-2

DNA: TGTGCCTCCAGATTGGGCACTGAAGCTTTCTTT
CDR3: CASRLGTEAFF
D: .
V: TRBV30
size: few
J: TRBJ1-1

DNA: TGTGCCTGGAGTGTACTTCCCGTCTGGGAAGCTTTCTTT
CDR3: CAWSVLPVWEAFF
D: .
V: TRBV30
size: .
J: TRBJ1-1

DNA: TGCGCCAGCAGCTTGTTCGCGGGAGCAGGGGAGACCCAGTACTTC
CDR3: CASSLFAGAGETQYF
D: TRBD2
V: TRBV5-1
size: .
J: TRBJ2-5

DNA: TGTGCCAGCAGCTTACTCCCTGGGAGTACTGAAGCTTTCTTT
CDR3: CASSLLPGSTEAFF
D: .
V: TRBV7-6
size: once
J: TRBJ1-1

DNA: TGCGCCAGCAGCTGGGCACTAGCGGGCACAGATACGCAGTATTTT
CDR3: CASSWALAGTDTQYF
D: TRBD2
V: TRBV5-1
size: .
J: TRBJ2-3

DNA: TGTGCCAGCAGCCAACCCGTGGGTCCCGAGCAGTTCTTC
CDR3: CASSQPVGPEQFF
D: .
V: TRBV7-2
size: .
J: TRBJ2-1

DNA: TGTGCCAGCAGAGAGCCTGATACAGGGAACACTGAAGCTTTCTTT
CDR3: CASREPDTGNTEAFF
D: .
V: TRBV6-1
size: .
J: TRBJ1-1

DNA: TGTGCCAGCAGCTTAGACAGTTCCTACGAGCAGTACTTC
CDR3: CASSLDSSYEQYF
D: .
V: TRBV7-9
size: .
J: TRBJ2-7

DNA: TGTGCCAGCAGTGACCAGGATTGGCGCAATGAGCAGTTCTTC
CDR3: CASSDQDWRNEQFF
D: .
V: TRBV25-1
size: once
J: TRBJ2-1

DNA: TGTGCCAGCAGCGTCGGACAGGTAACCTACGAGCAGTACTTC
CDR3: CASSVGQVTYEQYF
D: TRBD1
V: TRBV9
size: once
J: TRBJ2-7